These T cell receptor beta chains were read from a single sample in a study of T cells in Graves' hyperthyroidism and ophthalmopathy. TCRdb reanalysed the multiplex PCR reads using MiXCR and keeps one entry per CDR3 protein. The table lists a few hundred thousand distinct CDR3 sequences, 15% to 20% of them singletons. Sequencing used blood. These receptors all stem from a woman in her thirties or forties with Graves' ophthalmopathy. Each CDR3 is given with its conserved first and last residue. Some rows mark clone size as missing; the rest say once, few, many or name a class of expanded clone.

cdr3_aa v_call clone_size j_call
CATSRDPVGVLETQYF TRBV15 few TRBJ2-5
CASSTGLFGGELFF TRBV9 - TRBJ2-2
CSVPAQNTEAFF TRBV29-1 many TRBJ1-1
CASTLPLFTGELFF TRBV6-2/TRBV6-3 few TRBJ2-2
CASSVAPGFAEGNTIYF TRBV9 - TRBJ1-3
CASSPSGGGLPGYTF TRBV18 many TRBJ1-2
CASTPVGNTGELFF TRBV28 many TRBJ2-2
CASSMGRQETQYF TRBV19 few TRBJ2-5
CASSQGLAGIGELFF TRBV3-1 many TRBJ2-2
CASSRTQGSGANVLTF TRBV3-1 few TRBJ2-6
CASSTQGVPYNEQFF TRBV2 many TRBJ2-1
CASSESRVATEAFF TRBV2 many TRBJ1-1
CASRATLSSYEQYF TRBV2 many TRBJ2-7
CASSAGVSGSYGQYF TRBV28 many TRBJ2-7
CSARVPGTGGIEAFF TRBV20-1 many TRBJ1-1
CSARSGASIGSYTF TRBV20-1 many TRBJ1-2
CASSLVGSGNEKLFF TRBV5-1 few TRBJ1-4
CSALAAPLGETQYF TRBV20-1 few TRBJ2-5
CASSLVTTLAGNTDTQYF TRBV5-1 many TRBJ2-3
CASSLPAANTGELFF TRBV5-1 - TRBJ2-2